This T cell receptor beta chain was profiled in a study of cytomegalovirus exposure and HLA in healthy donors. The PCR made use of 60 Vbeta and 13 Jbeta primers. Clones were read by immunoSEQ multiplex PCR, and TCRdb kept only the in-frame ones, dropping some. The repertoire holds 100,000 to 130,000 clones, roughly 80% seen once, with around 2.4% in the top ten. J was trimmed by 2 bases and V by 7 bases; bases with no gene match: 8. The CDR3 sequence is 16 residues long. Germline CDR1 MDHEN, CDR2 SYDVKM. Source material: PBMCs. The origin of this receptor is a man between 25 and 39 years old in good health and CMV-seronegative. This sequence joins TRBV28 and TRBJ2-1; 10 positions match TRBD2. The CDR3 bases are TGTGCCAGCACCCCCACTAGCGGGAAAGCCTACAATGAGCAGTTCTTC. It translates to CASTPTSGKAYNEQFF. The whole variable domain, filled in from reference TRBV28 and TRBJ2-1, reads DVKVTQSSRYLVKRTGEKVFLECVQDMDHENMFWYRQDPGLGLRLIYFSYDVKMKEKGDIPEGYSVSREKKERFSLILESASTNQTSMYLCASTPTSGKAYNEQFFGPGTRLTVL.